The 21 T cell receptor beta chains reported below all come from one sample, sequenced in a study of cytomegalovirus exposure and HLA in healthy donors. Repertoires were generated with immunoSEQ multiplex PCR, while TCRdb's copy carries only in-frame clones and drops some. This sample has over 150,000 clones, with 70% to 90% found just once. Sequenced: PBMCs. These TCRs come from a woman aged 30 to 39 in good health and CMV-seronegative.

The chain joins TRBV2 to TRBJ1-1; D is undetermined. Per the germline V gene, CDR1 is SNHLY and CDR2 is FYNNEI. The germline V and J ends were trimmed by 3 bases and 4 bases, with 9 bases remaining between them. This CDR3 has 13 amino acids. DNA for the CDR3: TGTGCCAGCAGTGACAGGCTGATCACTGAAGCTTTCTTT. Translating gives CASSDRLITEAFF.

J is TRBJ2-6 and V is TRBV7-3; no reliable D call. This CDR3 contains 15 residues. V lost 2 bases, J lost 0 bases, and 5 bases lay in between. Looked up from germline, CDR1 is SGHTA and CDR2 is FQGTGA. The CDR3 DNA reads TGTGCCAGCAGCTTATTTAGCTCTGGGGCCAACGTCCTGACTTTC. It codes for CASSLFSSGANVLTF.

This clone was seen once. The chain couples TRBV5-5 to TRBJ2-3, with D perhaps matching TRBD1 (5 bases). V gave up 2 bases and J gave up 2 bases, with 12 bases separating them. The CDR3 loop spans 15 amino acids. Germline values: CDR1 SGHKS, CDR2 YYEKEE (reference sequence). The DNA for the CDR3 is TGTGCCAGCAGCTTTTTCAGGGATAACACAGATACGCAGTATTTT. This translates into CASSFFRDNTDTQYF.

CDR3 sequence (DNA): TGTGCCATCAGTGATCGCCAAGAGACCCAGTACTTC. Translation: CAISDRQETQYF. The chain has TRBV10-3 and TRBJ2-5, with D unclear. Trimming shortened V by 3 bases and J by 1 base, and 3 bases separated the two germline ends. Per germline, CDR1 ENHRY and CDR2 SYGVKD. The CDR3 runs to 12 residues.

V gene TRBV4-3 combines with J gene TRBJ1-1, with 9 bases matching TRBD1. This CDR3 has 15 residues. Trimming at V came to 2 bases and at J to 6 bases, leaving 7 bases not matched to a gene. Germline V gene data show CDR1 as LGHNA and CDR2 as YSLEER. The CDR3 reads CASSQHRDRAPEAFF. CDR3 nucleotides: TGCGCCAGCAGCCAACACCGGGACAGGGCGCCTGAAGCTTTCTTT.

The gene calls are TRBV4-1 and TRBJ1-1; D ambiguous. The CDR3 contains 11 residues. V lost 1 base and J 7 bases, leaving 4 bases between the germline ends. Per the germline V gene, CDR1 is MGHRA and CDR2 is YSYEKL. DNA of the CDR3: TGCGCCAGCAGCCAAGGAGGTGAAGCTTTCTTT. Its protein is CASSQGGEAFF.

The rearrangement joins TRBV5-1 to TRBJ2-7; unclear D gene. The CDR3 is 11 residues long. The V gene's germline CDR1 is SGHRS and CDR2 YFSETQ. V was clipped by 7 bases and J by 0 bases, with 5 bases between them. The CDR3 region is CASQDSYEQYF. The CDR3 DNA reads as TGCGCCAGCCAAGACTCCTACGAGCAGTACTTC.

This clone was counted only a few times. This chain links TRBV29-1 with TRBJ1-2; D is undetermined. The CDR3 has 12 amino acids. Trimming stripped 4 bases from V and 5 bases from J, with 11 bases between. Germline CDR1 is SQVTM and CDR2 is ANQGSEA. The CDR3 is CSVGALGYGYTF. CDR3 nucleotide sequence: TGCAGCGTTGGGGCCCTAGGTTATGGCTACACCTTC. Full variable domain (remainder filled in from reference TRBV29-1 and TRBJ1-2): SAVISQKPSRDICQRGTSLTIQCQVDSQVTMMFWYRQQPGQSLTLIATANQGSEATYESGFVIDKFPISRPNLTFSTLTVSNMSPEDSSIYLCSVGALGYGYTFGSGTRLTVV.

The CDR3 DNA sequence: TGTGCCAGCAGTTTATCGTTAGGCACAAGCTACAATGAGCAGTTCTTC. Encoded protein: CASSLSLGTSYNEQFF. This chain links TRBV27 with TRBJ2-1; D gene ambiguous. The CDR3 loop spans 16 amino acids. In germline, CDR1 is MNHEY, CDR2 SMNVEV (reference sequence). V dropped 0 bases and J dropped 3 bases, with 12 bases sitting between them.

The rearrangement joins TRBV2 to TRBJ2-6; tentatively, D is TRBD1 or TRBD2 (5 bases each). Trimming shortened V by 8 bases and J by 0 bases, and 14 bases separated the two germline ends. CDR1 and CDR2 from the germline V gene are SNHLY and FYNNEI. The CDR3 contains 16 residues. CDR3 sequence: CASRDGRSSGANVLTF. The CDR3 DNA follows: TGTGCCAGCCGGGACGGTAGAAGCTCTGGGGCCAACGTCCTGACTTTC.

V gene TRBV4-3 combines with J gene TRBJ2-1; no definite D call. Per the germline V gene, CDR1 is LGHNA and CDR2 is YSLEER. This CDR3 region has 16 residues. Trimming cost V 0 bases and J 3 bases, with 12 bases left between them. Written as DNA, the CDR3 is TGCGCCAGCAGCCAAGAAAGTGGCAGTTTCTACAATGAGCAGTTCTTC. Residues: CASSQESGSFYNEQFF.

This clone was found a few times. The chain employs TRBV4-2 and TRBJ2-2; 12 bases fit TRBD2. From germline, CDR1 is LGHNA and CDR2 YNFKEQ. The CDR3 spans 16 residues. J was trimmed by 6 bases and V by 1 base; bases with no gene match: 3. The CDR3 nucleotides are TGTGCCAGCAGCCAAGTGCTAGCGGGAGGGTCCGGGGAGCTGTTTTTT. It encodes CASSQVLAGGSGELFF.

V is TRBV7-9 and J is TRBJ2-2; perhaps TRBD1 as D (5 bases). The CDR3 is 14 amino acids. The ends were cut back, 8 bases at V and 5 bases at J, with 15 bases in the middle. CDR1 is SEHNR and CDR2 is FQNEAQ in the germline V gene (reference sequence). DNA of the CDR3: TGTGCCAGCCAACCTTCCAGGGTTACCGGGGAGCTGTTTTTT. This translates into CASQPSRVTGELFF. Full variable domain (remainder filled in from reference TRBV7-9 and TRBJ2-2): DTGVSQNPRHKITKRGQNVTFRCDPISEHNRLYWYRQTLGQGPEFLTYFQNEAQLEKSRLLSDRFSAERPKGSFSTLEIQRTEQGDSAMYLCASQPSRVTGELFFGEGSRLTVL.

This clone was observed a single time. The rearrangement uses TRBV27 and TRBJ2-2; D uncertain. Trimming shortened V by 2 bases and J by 1 base, and 11 bases separated the two germline ends. The germline V gene encodes CDR1 MNHEY and CDR2 SMNVEV (reference sequence). CDR3 length: 16 residues. The CDR3 is CASSLVRTENTGELFF. In DNA, the CDR3 is TGTGCCAGCAGTTTAGTGAGGACGGAGAACACCGGGGAGCTGTTTTTT.

A note on this clone: In the same sample, other DNA sequences code for this CDR3. The rearrangement links TRBV27 to TRBJ2-3, with 11 positions matching TRBD2. The CDR3 sequence is 16 residues long. V lost 5 bases and J lost 0; bases outside the gene matches: 4. Germline V gene sequence: CDR1 MNHEY, CDR2 SMNVEV (reference sequence). The CDR3 spells CASSLAGGTSTDTQYF. DNA for the CDR3: TGTGCCAGCAGTCTAGCGGGGGGCACGAGCACAGATACGCAGTATTTT.

V is TRBV2 and J is TRBJ1-1; D ambiguous. The germline gives CDR1 SNHLY, CDR2 FYNNEI. This CDR3 has 14 amino acids. Trimming stripped 8 bases from V and 0 bases from J, with 13 bases between. CDR3 DNA: TGTGCCAGCGGCGCAGGCGCCATGAACACTGAAGCTTTCTTT. Translation gives CASGAGAMNTEAFF.

The chain recombines TRBV30 with TRBJ1-1; D is unclear. The CDR3 sequence is 11 residues long. V lost 4 bases and J 0 bases, leaving 3 bases between the germline ends. CDR1 and CDR2 (germline): GTSNPN, SVGIG (reference sequence). DNA for the CDR3: TGTGCCTGGAAAATGAACACTGAAGCTTTCTTT. Translating gives CAWKMNTEAFF.

V and J are TRBV18 and TRBJ2-5, with 8 bases aligning to TRBD2. The CDR3 extends over 14 amino acids. The germline V gene has CDR1 KGHSH and CDR2 LQKENI. Unmatched junction bases numbered 7, after V lost 5 bases and J lost 5 bases. The CDR3 spells CASSNGGGTETQYF. The CDR3 nucleotides are TGTGCCAGCTCAAACGGCGGGGGGACGGAGACCCAGTACTTC.

This sequence joins TRBV6-1 and TRBJ2-3; D not resolved. CDR1 MNHNS and CDR2 SASEGT come from the germline V gene. V lost 1 base and J 4 bases, leaving 9 bases between the germline ends. CDR3 length: 14 residues. The CDR3 bases are TGTGCCAGCAGTGAAGACCAGGCCCCAGATACGCAGTATTTT. Translation: CASSEDQAPDTQYF.

The chain combines TRBV5-5 with TRBJ1-4; 8 bases agree with TRBD1. V gave up 3 bases and J gave up 8 bases; unmatched junction bases: 6. From germline, CDR1 is SGHKS and CDR2 YYEKEE (reference sequence). This CDR3 region has 14 residues. CDR3 region: CASSSGGVLEKLFF. CDR3 bases: TGTGCCAGCAGCTCAGGGGGCGTGTTGGAAAAACTGTTTTTT.

This chain connects TRBV6-5 to TRBJ2-7; 8 nucleotides match TRBD1. The CDR3 is made up of 14 amino acids. Trimming took 2 bases from V and 9 from J; bases not matched to a gene: 9. From germline, CDR1 is MNHEY and CDR2 SVGAGI. CDR3: CASSYGDRGFPQYF. Written as DNA, the CDR3 is TGTGCCAGCAGTTACGGAGACAGGGGCTTTCCGCAGTACTTC.